This T cell receptor beta chain was recorded in a study of T cell responses to AZD1222 COVID-19 vaccine. Overall study results and limits: White British people made up most donors, females outnumbered males, and clonal diversity was possibly underestimated. Two doses of AZD1222 preceded a rise in Spike-specific TCR breadth and depth. Vaccine-associated CD4 TCRs spanned spike, dominant at 160-218 and 743-854.

With respect to this clone: Its cognate antigen is unknown.

Using immunoSEQ multiplex PCR, the repertoire was profiled, and TCRdb retains in-frame clones only, with some absent. The data contain more than 120,000 clones, around 90% of them singletons. This CDR3 spans 11 amino acids. Trimming removed 7 bases at V and 0 bases at J, with 3 bases between. The germline V gene has CDR1 MNHEY and CDR2 SMNVEV (reference sequence). Samples with a second dose at about 4 or about 12 weeks were pooled together. Source: peripheral blood, taken 28 days after the second AZD1222 dose. The receptor's source is an adult who received the AZD1222 COVID-19 vaccine. The chain uses TRBV27 and TRBJ1-2; D is unresolved. CDR3 nucleotide sequence: TGTGCCAGCAAAACTAACTATGGCTACACCTTC. It encodes CASKTNYGYTF.